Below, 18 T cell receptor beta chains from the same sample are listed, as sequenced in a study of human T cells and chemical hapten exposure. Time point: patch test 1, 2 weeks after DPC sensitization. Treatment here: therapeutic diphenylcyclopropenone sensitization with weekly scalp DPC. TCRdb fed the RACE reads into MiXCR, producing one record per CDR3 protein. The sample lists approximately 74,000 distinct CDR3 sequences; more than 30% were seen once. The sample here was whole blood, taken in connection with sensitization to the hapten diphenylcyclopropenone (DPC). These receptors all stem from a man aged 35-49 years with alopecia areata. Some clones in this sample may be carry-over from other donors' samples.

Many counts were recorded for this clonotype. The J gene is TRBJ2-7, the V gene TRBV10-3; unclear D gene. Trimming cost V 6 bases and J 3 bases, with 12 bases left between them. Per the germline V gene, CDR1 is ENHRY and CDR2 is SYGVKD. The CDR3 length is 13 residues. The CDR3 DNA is TGTGCCATCAGGACCGACGGCAGCTACGAGCAGTACTTC. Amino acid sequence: CAIRTDGSYEQYF.

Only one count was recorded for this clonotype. CDR3 sequence reads: CASSLARGVETQYF. In DNA form, the CDR3 reads TGTGCCAGCAGCTTAGCTCGAGGGGTGGAGACCCAGTACTTC. The genes are TRBV7-9 and TRBJ2-5, with D possibly being TRBD1 or TRBD2 (5 bases each). Trimming took 0 bases from V and 5 from J, leaving 10 bases between them. This CDR3 has 14 residues. CDR1 is SEHNR, CDR2 FQNEAQ, per germline (reference sequence).

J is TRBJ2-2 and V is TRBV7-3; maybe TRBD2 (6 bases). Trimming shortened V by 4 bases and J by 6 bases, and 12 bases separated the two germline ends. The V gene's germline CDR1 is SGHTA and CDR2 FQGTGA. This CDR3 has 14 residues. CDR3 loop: CASSSATGAGELFF. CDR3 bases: TGTGCCAGCAGCTCCGCAACGGGGGCCGGGGAGCTGTTTTTT.

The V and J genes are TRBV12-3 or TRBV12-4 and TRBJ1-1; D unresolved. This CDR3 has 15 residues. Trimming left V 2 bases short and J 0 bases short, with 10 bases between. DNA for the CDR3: TGTGCCAGCAGTTTAACGGGCCTAATGAACACTGAAGCTTTCTTT. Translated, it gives CASSLTGLMNTEAFF.

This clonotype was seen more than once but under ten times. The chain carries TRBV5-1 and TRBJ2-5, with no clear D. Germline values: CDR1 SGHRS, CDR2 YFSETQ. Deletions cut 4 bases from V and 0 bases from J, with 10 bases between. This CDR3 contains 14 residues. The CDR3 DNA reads TGCGCCAGCAGCATCGGACGGAACCAAGAGACCCAGTACTTC. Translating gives CASSIGRNQETQYF.

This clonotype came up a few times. The CDR3 DNA follows: TGTGCCAGCGGGAAGCAGCCCCAGCATTTT. Amino acid sequence: CASGKQPQHF. The chain links TRBV28 to TRBJ1-5; no firm D call. Germline CDR1 is MDHEN and CDR2 is SYDVKM. Trimming removed 8 bases at V and 7 bases at J, with 6 bases between. This CDR3 region has 10 residues.

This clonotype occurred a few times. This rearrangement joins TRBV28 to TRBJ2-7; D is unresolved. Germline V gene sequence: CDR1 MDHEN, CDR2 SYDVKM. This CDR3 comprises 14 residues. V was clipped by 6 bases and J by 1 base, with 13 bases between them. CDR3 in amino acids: CASRGMGKSYEQYF. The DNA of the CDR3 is TGTGCCAGCAGAGGCATGGGGAAGTCCTACGAGCAGTACTTC.

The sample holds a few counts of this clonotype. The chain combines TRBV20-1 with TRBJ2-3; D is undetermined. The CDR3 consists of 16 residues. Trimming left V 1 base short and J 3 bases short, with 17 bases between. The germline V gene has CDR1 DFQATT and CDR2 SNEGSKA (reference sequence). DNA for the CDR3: TGCAGTGCTAGAGCCGCCGGACGTCTCCGGACAGATACGCAGTATTTT. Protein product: CSARAAGRLRTDTQYF.

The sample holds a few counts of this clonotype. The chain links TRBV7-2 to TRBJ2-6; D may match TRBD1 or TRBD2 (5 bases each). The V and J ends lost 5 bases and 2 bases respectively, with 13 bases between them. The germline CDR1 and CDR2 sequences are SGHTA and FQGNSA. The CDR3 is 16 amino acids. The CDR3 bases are TGTGCCAGCAGCCGGGACCCGGGGACTGGGGCCAACGTCCTGACTTTC. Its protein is CASSRDPGTGANVLTF.

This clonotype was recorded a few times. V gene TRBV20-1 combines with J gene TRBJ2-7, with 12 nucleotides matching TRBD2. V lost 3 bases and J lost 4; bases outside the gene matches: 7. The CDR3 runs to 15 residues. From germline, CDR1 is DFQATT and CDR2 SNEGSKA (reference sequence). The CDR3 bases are TGCAGTGCTAGGACTAGCGGGGGCCTCGGGTACGAGCAGTACTTC. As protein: CSARTSGGLGYEQYF.

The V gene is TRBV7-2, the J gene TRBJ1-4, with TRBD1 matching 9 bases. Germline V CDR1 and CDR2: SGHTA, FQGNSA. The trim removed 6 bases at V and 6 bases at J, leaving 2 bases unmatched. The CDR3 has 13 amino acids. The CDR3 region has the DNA TGTGCCAGCAGACGGACAGGGGATGAAAAACTGTTTTTT. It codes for CASRRTGDEKLFF.

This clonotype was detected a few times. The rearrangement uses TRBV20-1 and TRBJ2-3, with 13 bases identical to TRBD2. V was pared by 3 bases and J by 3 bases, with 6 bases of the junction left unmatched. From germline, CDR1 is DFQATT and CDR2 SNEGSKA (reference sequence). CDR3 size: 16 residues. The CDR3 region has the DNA TGCAGTGCTAGCCCACTAGCGGGAGGGCCAACAGATACGCAGTATTTT. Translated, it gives CSASPLAGGPTDTQYF.

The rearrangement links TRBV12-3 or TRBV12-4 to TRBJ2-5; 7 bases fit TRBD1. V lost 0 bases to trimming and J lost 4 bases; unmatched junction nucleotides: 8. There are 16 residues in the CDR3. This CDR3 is CASSLAVTGSGETQYF. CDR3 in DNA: TGTGCCAGCAGTTTAGCGGTGACAGGGTCGGGAGAGACCCAGTACTTC.

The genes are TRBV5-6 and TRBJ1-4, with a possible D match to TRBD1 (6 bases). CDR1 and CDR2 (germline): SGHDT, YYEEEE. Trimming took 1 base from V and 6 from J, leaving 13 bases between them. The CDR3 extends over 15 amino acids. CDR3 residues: CASSLRLGQYEKLFF. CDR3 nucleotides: TGTGCCAGCAGCTTGAGGCTCGGACAGTATGAAAAACTGTTTTTT.

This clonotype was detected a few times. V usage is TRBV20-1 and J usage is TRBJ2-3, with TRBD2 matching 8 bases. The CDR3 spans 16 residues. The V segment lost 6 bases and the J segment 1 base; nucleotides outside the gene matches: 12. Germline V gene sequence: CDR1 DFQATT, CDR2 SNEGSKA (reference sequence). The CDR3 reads CSAGSLAVTGTDTQYF. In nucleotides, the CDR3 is TGCAGTGCCGGTTCACTAGCGGTTACTGGCACAGATACGCAGTATTTT.

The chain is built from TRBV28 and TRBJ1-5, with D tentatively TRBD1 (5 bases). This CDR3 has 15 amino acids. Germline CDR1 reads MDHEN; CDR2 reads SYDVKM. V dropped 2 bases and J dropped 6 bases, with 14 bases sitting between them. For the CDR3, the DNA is TGTGCCAGCAGTTTACCAGGCAGGGCCGGTCAGCCCCAGCATTTT. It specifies CASSLPGRAGQPQHF. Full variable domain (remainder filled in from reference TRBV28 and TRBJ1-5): DVKVTQSSRYLVKRTGEKVFLECVQDMDHENMFWYRQDPGLGLRLIYFSYDVKMKEKGDIPEGYSVSREKKERFSLILESASTNQTSMYLCASSLPGRAGQPQHFGDGTRLSIL.

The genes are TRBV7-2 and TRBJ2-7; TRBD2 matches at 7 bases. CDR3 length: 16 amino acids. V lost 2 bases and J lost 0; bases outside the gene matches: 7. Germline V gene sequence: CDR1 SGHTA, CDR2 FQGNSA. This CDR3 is CASSLRGGGSSYEQYF. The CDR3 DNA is TGTGCCAGCAGCTTAAGGGGCGGCGGGAGCTCCTACGAGCAGTACTTC. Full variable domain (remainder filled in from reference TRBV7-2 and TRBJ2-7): GAGVSQSPSNKVTEKGKDVELRCDPISGHTALYWYRQSLGQGLEFLIYFQGNSAPDKSGLPSDRFSAERTGGSVSTLTIQRTQQEDSAVYLCASSLRGGGSSYEQYFGPGTRLTVT.

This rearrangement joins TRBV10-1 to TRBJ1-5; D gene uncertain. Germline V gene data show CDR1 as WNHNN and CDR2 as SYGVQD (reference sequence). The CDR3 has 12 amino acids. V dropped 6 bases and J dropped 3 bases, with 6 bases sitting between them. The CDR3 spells CASSYLNQPQHF. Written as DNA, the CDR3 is TGCGCCAGCAGCTACCTCAATCAGCCCCAGCATTTT.